This TCR beta chain is from a study of cytomegalovirus exposure and HLA in healthy donors. Regarding the study as a whole: It was approximately 160 TCR beta chains that were listed as cytomegalovirus-associated. Reports credit the classifier with highly specific, highly sensitive diagnosis of cytomegalovirus status. Most TCR sequences were uncommon, yet certain public TCRs appeared in many donors.

PCR primers comprised 60 Vbeta and 13 Jbeta primers. Sequencing was performed with immunoSEQ multiplex PCR; in TCRdb, only in-frame clones are kept and a portion is missing. The sample includes about 97,000 clones, approximately 80% of them seen just once. The CDR3 has 17 residues. Germline loops: CDR1 MGHRA, CDR2 YSYEKL. The V and J ends lost 3 bases and 4 bases, in that order; junction bases with no gene match: 7. About this clone itself: Its antigen is as yet unknown.

V and J are TRBV4-1 and TRBJ2-1, with 12 bases fitting TRBD2. Sequences were obtained from PBMCs. The sequence derives from a male donor in good health and CMV-seropositive. The CDR3 spells CASSQAPTSGGYNEQFF. DNA of the CDR3: TGCGCCAGCAGCCAGGCGCCTACTAGCGGGGGGTACAATGAGCAGTTCTTC.